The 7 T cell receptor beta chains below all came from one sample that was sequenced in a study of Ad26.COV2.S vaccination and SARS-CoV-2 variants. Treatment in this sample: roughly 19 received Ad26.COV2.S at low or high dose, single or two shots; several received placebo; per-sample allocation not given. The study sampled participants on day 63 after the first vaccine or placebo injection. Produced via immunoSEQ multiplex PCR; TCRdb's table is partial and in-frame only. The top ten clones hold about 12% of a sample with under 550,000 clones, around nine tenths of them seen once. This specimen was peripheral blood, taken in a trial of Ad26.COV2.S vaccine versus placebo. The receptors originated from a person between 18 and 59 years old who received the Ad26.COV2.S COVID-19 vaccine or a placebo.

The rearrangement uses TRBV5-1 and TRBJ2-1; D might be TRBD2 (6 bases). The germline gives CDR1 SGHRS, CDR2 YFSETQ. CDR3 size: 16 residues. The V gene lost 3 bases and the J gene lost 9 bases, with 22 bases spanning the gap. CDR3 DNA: TGCGCCAGCAGCTCCCGCCCTAGCGTTATAATCCCTGAGCAGTTCTTC. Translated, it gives CASSSRPSVIIPEQFF.

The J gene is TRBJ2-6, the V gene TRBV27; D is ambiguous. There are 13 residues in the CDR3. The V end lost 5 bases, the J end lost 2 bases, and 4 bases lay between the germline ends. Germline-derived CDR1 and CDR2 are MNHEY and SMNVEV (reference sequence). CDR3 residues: CASSGTGANVLTF. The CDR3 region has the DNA TGTGCCAGCAGTGGCACTGGGGCCAACGTCCTGACTTTC.

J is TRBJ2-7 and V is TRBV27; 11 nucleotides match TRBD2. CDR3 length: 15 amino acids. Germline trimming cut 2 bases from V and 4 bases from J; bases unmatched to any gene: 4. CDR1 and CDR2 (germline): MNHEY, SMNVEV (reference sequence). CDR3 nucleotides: TGTGCCAGCAGTTTAAAGTCTAGCGGGAGGTACGAGCAGTACTTC. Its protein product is CASSLKSSGRYEQYF.

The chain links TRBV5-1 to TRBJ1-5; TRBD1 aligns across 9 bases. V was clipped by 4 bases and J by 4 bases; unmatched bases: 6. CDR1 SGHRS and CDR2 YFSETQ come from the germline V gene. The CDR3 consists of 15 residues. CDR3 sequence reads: CASSPGTGPNQPQHF. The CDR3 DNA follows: TGCGCCAGCAGCCCTGGGACAGGGCCTAATCAGCCCCAGCATTTT.

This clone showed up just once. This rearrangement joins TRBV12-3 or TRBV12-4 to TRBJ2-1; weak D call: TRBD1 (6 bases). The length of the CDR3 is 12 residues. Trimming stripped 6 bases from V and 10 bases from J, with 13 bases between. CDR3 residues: CASRPGAGEQFF. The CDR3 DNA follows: TGTGCCAGCAGACCAGGGGCAGGGGAGCAGTTCTTC.

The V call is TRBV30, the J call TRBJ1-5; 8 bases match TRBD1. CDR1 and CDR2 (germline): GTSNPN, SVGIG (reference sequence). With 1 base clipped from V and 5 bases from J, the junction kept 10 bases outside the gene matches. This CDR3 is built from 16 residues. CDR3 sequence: CAWSAYRGSEDQPQHF. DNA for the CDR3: TGTGCCTGGAGTGCTTACAGGGGGTCGGAGGATCAGCCCCAGCATTTT.

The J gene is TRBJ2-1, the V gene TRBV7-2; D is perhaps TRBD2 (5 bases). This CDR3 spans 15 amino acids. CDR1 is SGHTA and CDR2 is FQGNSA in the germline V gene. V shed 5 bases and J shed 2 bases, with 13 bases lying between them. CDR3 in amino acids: CASSPLAVPYNEQFF. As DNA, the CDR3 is TGTGCCAGCAGCCCCCTAGCTGTCCCCTACAATGAGCAGTTCTTC.